Listed below are T cell receptor beta chains from one sample, sequenced in a study of T cell responses to AZD1222 COVID-19 vaccine. TCRdb's copy holds only in-frame clones and misses some; the assay was immunoSEQ multiplex PCR. The table has about 120,000 clones, over 75% seen once. Material: peripheral blood, obtained on day 0 of AZD1222 vaccination. These receptors were collected from an adult in good health. Each CDR3 is given without its conserved first and last residue. The order of the fields is V gene, J gene, clone size, CDR3 protein. Some rows mark clone size as missing; the rest say once, few, many or name a class of expanded clone.

>TRBV30|TRBJ1-3|.
AWNLDISGNTIY
>TRBV2|TRBJ1-2|.
ASSEDGRYGYT
>TRBV5-4|TRBJ2-7|.
ASSLDARSNEQY
>TRBV10-1|TRBJ1-1|.
ASSRGTTGQVNTEAF
>TRBV3-1/TRBV3-2|TRBJ2-7|.
ASSQGANEQY
>TRBV5-1|TRBJ2-3|.
ASSPGQGWPDTQY
>TRBV13|TRBJ1-2|.
ASSLNSNYGYT
>TRBV18|TRBJ2-4|.
ASSQQEHQAKNIQY
>TRBV7-8|TRBJ1-5|.
ASSSWRGGGQPQH
>TRBV28|TRBJ1-2|.
ATRTGGHGYT
>TRBV9|TRBJ2-2|.
ASSATGRTGELF
>TRBV3-1/TRBV3-2|TRBJ2-5|.
ASSQGGAGKAETQY
>TRBV28|TRBJ2-7|once
ASSPGTGPYEQY
>TRBV29-1|TRBJ1-4|.
SVEGGFANEKLF
>TRBV6-1|TRBJ2-2|.
ASSDTGGPNTGELF
>TRBV29-1|TRBJ1-2|.
SAGQGAGGYT
>TRBV15|TRBJ1-1|.
ATSGGYTEAF
>TRBV18|TRBJ1-1|.
ASSQTGGSTEAF
>TRBV25-1|TRBJ1-2|.
ASSVEGPGYT
>TRBV19|TRBJ1-2|.
ASTQTGGSYGYT
>TRBV28|TRBJ2-1|.
ASKGGGSYNEQF
>TRBV29-1|TRBJ1-4|few
SVAGGAVSNEKLF
>TRBV6-5|TRBJ1-1|.
ASTLRGGANTEAF
>TRBV6-2/TRBV6-3|TRBJ1-1|.
ASSLGTGIEAF
>TRBV19|TRBJ1-5|.
ASSIVWQSNQPQH
>TRBV7-8|TRBJ1-5|.
ASSLAGAAGGQPQH
>TRBV18|TRBJ1-1|.
ASSQGQNTEAF
>TRBV6-6|TRBJ2-2|.
ASSYVSPANTGELF
>TRBV10-3|TRBJ1-5|.
AISYQGDQPQH
>TRBV7-2|TRBJ2-7|.
ASSLGQSGAGYEQY
>TRBV15|TRBJ1-6|.
ATSSGLLSSYNSPLH